This entry features one TCR beta chain sequence. This specimen belongs to a study of OX40 agonist ivuxolimab in advanced cancers. Study information: Dosing consisted of intravenous ivuxolimab at 0.01 to 10 mg/kg every 2 weeks. Two cutaneous melanoma patients and one hepatocellular carcinoma patient, three in all, had partial responses.

Some clones are missing from TCRdb's copy, which holds only in-frame ones; the method was immunoSEQ multiplex PCR. Of 40,000 to 50,000 clones listed, roughly 82% are singletons. In germline, CDR1 is LNHDA, CDR2 SQIVND (reference sequence). The CDR3 has 14 amino acids. With V trimmed by 10 bases and J by 3 bases, 8 bases remained unmatched. The V gene is TRBV19, the J gene TRBJ1-3; TRBD1 aligns across 8 bases. The sequence derives from an adult with an advanced solid tumor such as melanoma, head and neck, liver or kidney cancer. The material was CD4+ or CD8+ T cells sorted from blood, obtained in a trial of the OX40 agonist ivuxolimab. CDR3 DNA: TGTGCCACCAACAGGGGGAAGGGTGGAAACACCATATATTTT. It encodes CATNRGKGGNTIYF. Combining the CDR3 with reference TRBV19 and TRBJ1-3 gives the whole variable domain DGGITQSPKYLFRKEGQNVTLSCEQNLNHDAMYWYRQDPGQGLRLIYYSQIVNDFQKGDIAEGYSVSREKKESFPLTVTSAQKNPTAFYLCATNRGKGGNTIYFGEGSWLTVV.